This section outlines one TCR beta chain sequence together with its context. Per the original data handling: Estimation of nucleated cell counts was performed using reference gene primer amplification. The data were produced by immunoSEQ multiplex PCR, yet TCRdb's version contains in-frame clones alone and is incomplete. V and J calls and clone size are given by that table; D and trimming were obtained from the DNA. The table includes about 64,000 clones, 88% detected once. The CDR3 loop spans 14 amino acids. V lost 1 base and J lost 7; bases outside the gene matches: 2. Germline V lookup: CDR1 KGHSH, CDR2 LQKENI. The sample belongs to a study of blood T cell repertoires in COVID-19. Overall study: Samples of COVID-19 (acute and convalescent) were obtained from the United States, Italy and Spain. Sources were T cells, B-cell-depleted T cells, or PBMCs; the material itself was cDNA or gDNA.

The sequencing input was peripheral blood. The rearrangement uses TRBV18 and TRBJ1-4, with 8 bases identical to TRBD1. The clonotype comes from a man between 65 and 85 years old with acute or convalescent COVID-19. The CDR3 here is CASSPRTGFEKLFF. CDR3 coding DNA: TGTGCCAGCTCACCACGGACAGGGTTTGAAAAACTGTTTTTT.